This T cell receptor beta chain was sequenced during a study of T cell repertoires in cytomegalovirus infection. For the study at large: CMV infection plus the matching HLA type was flagged by public TCR beta signatures. Study-level points and caveats: Identification of carriers of CMV plus the relevant HLA was performed using cumulative public TCR beta family frequency. The study found HLA-C-restricted CMV-specific TCR beta clonotypes dominating the ex vivo response.

TCRdb reanalysed the reads using MiXCR and keeps one entry per CDR3 protein. Of about 130,000 distinct CDR3 sequences listed, around 25% are singletons. About this clonotype itself: As yet, its antigen is unknown.

The CDR3 has 18 residues. V shed 6 bases and J 1 base; nucleotides not matched to a gene: 17. CDR1 is MNHEY and CDR2 is SMNVEV in the germline V gene (reference sequence). Material: PBMCs, sequenced either directly or after in vitro stimulation (not recorded which). The receptor comes from a human donor in good health (CMV status not recorded). Some clones in this sample may be carry-over from other donors' samples. The V and J genes are TRBV27 and TRBJ1-2; 7 bases match TRBD1. CDR3 bases: TGTGCCAGCAGCCCTACCACCGGGACAGCGCGCCATAACTATGGCTACACCTTC. Translated: CASSPTTGTARHNYGYTF.